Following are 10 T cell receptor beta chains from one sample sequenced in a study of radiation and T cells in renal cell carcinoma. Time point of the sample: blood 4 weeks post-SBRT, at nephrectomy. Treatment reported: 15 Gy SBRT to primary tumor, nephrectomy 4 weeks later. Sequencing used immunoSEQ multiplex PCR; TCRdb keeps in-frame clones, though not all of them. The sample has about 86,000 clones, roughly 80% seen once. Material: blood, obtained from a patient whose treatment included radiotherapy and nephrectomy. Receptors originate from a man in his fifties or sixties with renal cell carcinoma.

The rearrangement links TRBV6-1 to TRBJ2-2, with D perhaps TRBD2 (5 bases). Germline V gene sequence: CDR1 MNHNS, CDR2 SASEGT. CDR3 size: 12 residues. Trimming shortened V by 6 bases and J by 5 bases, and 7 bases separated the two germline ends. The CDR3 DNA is TGTGCCAGCAGGGGAGTAACCGGGGAGCTGTTTTTT. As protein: CASRGVTGELFF.

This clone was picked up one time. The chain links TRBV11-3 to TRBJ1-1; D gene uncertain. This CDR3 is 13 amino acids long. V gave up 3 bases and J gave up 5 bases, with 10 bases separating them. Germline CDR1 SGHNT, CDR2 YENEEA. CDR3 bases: TGTGCCAGCAGCTTGGTGGCAGAGACTGAAGCTTTCTTT. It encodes CASSLVAETEAFF.

CDR3 loop: CASSGGFLRDRELSRHGYTF. The CDR3 nucleotides are TGTGCCAGTAGTGGGGGGTTTCTCCGGGACAGGGAGCTATCTCGTCATGGCTACACCTTC. The J gene is TRBJ1-2, the V gene TRBV19; 9 bases map to TRBD1. The germline V gene has CDR1 LNHDA and CDR2 SQIVND (reference sequence). J gave up 6 bases and V 5 bases, and 25 bases lay outside the gene matches. The CDR3 is 20 residues long.

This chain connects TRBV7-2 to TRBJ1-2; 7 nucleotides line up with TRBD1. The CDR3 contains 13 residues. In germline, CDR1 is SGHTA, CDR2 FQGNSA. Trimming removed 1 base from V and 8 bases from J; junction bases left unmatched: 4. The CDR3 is CASSLGTGNGYTF. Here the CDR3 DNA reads TGTGCCAGCAGCTTAGGGACAGGAAACGGCTACACCTTC. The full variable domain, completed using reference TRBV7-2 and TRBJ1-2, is GAGVSQSPSNKVTEKGKDVELRCDPISGHTALYWYRQSLGQGLEFLIYFQGNSAPDKSGLPSDRFSAERTGGSVSTLTIQRTQQEDSAVYLCASSLGTGNGYTFGSGTRLTVV.

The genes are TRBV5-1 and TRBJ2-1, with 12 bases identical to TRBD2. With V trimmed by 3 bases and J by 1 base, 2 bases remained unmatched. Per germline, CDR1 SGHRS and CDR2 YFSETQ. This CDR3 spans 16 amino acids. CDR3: CASSSTSGRSYNEQFF. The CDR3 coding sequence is TGCGCCAGCAGCTCAACTAGCGGGAGGTCCTACAATGAGCAGTTCTTC.

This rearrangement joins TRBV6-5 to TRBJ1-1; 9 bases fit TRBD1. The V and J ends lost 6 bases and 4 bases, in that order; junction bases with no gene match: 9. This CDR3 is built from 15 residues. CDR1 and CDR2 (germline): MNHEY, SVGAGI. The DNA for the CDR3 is TGTGCCAGCAGCCCACTACAGGGGGCGTTCACTGAAGCTTTCTTT. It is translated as CASSPLQGAFTEAFF.

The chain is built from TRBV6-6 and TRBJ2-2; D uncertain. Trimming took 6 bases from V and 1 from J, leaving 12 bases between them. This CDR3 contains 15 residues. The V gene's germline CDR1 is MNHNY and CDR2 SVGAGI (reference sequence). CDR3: CASRPNWENTGELFF. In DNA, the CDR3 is TGTGCCAGCAGGCCAAATTGGGAGAACACCGGGGAGCTGTTTTTT.

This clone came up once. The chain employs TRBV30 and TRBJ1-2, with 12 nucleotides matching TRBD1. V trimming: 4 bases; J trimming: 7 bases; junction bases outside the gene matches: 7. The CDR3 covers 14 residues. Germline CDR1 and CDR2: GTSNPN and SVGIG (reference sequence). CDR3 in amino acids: CAWIGDRGLRGYTF. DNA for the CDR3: TGTGCCTGGATTGGGGACAGGGGGCTGCGTGGCTACACCTTC. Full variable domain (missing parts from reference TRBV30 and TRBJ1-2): SQTIHQWPATLVQPVGSPLSLECTVEGTSNPNLYWYRQAAGRGLQLLFYSVGIGQISSEVPQNLSASRPQDRQFILSSKKLLLSDSGFYLCAWIGDRGLRGYTFGSGTRLTVV.

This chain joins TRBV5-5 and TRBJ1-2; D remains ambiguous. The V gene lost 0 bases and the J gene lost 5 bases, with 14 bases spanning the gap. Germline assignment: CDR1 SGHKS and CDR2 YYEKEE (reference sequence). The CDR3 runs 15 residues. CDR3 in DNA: TGTGCCAGCAGCTTGGCAGGCAGGAGGAGATATGGCTACACCTTC. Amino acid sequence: CASSLAGRRRYGYTF.

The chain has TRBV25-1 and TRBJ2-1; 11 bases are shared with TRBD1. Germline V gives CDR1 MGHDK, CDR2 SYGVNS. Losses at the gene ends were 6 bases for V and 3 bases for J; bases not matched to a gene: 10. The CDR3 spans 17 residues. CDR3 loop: CASRRTGGFSVYNEQFF. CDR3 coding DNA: TGTGCCAGCAGGCGGACAGGGGGCTTTAGCGTCTACAATGAGCAGTTCTTC.